The present T cell receptor beta chain was sequenced within a study of CD8+CD57+ T cells in acquired aplastic anemia (dated by TCRdb to the late 2010s). For the wider study: Extracted DNA from sorted CD4+ and CD8+ cells averaged approximately 3.4 ug, ranging from about 0.19 to 30 ug. An average of approximately 10 million reads for CD4+ cells and 12 million or so reads for CD8+ cells was obtained from healthy donor samples.

V is trimmed back by 1 base and J by 8 bases, and the junction contains 5 bases that no gene match accounts for. As encoded in the germline V gene, CDR1 is SGDLS while CDR2 is YYNGEE. The CDR3 measures 15 amino acids from cysteine to phenylalanine. The sequence is cut down to CDR3 DNA, 45 bases in frame from base 1. Profiling of TCR beta VDJ combinations and CDR3 sequences used genomic DNA as the template. An Illumina HiSeq 2000 was the platform used for TCR repertoire sequencing. In the authors' own workflow: Repertoire assessment relied on Simpson's diversity index, CDR3 size and DJ length profiles, and TRBV/TRBJ rearrangement plots. The most abundant DNA sequence in the deep sequencing data was defined as the immunodominant clone. CDR3 amino acid sequences were screened for sharing across subjects and compared with published repertoires and the VDJdb database. TCRdb trimmed the raw reads at Q25, called clones with MiXCR and kept productive beta chains. One record per CDR3 amino acid sequence lists the most common genes and DNA. TCRdb, not the original authors, processed these V and J calls. The sample yields roughly 180,000 distinct CDR3 sequences; 40% to 55% were counted once. Approximately 2.9% of the sample rests with the top ten.

In the study, sorted CD4+ and CD8+ blood T cells from patients with severe aplastic anemia and from healthy subjects underwent deep sequencing of TCR repertoires. Ficoll-Paque density gradient centrifugation was used to isolate peripheral blood mononuclear cells. CD4+ and CD8+ T cells were sorted by FACS or magnetic beads before DNA extraction. In the case of this clonotype: No antigen is known for it. A read error is possible here, since a much larger clone lies one base away.

The paper as a whole reports these results and caveats: Around 27 CD8+ CDR3 sequences were found in both patients and controls but appeared to be highly expressed in patients and within the immunodominant clones of the patients. CD8+ Simpson's diversity did not differ significantly between patients and healthy controls (P=0.060).

The material sequenced was sorted CD4+, CD8+, or CD8+CD57+ T cells (not recorded which) from PBMCs. The TCR sequence derives from a human donor in good health. The chain joins TRBV9 to TRBJ2-1, with 11 bases aligning to TRBD2. CDR3 sequence: CASSVTSGSLDEQFF. The DNA reads TGTGCCAGCAGCGTAACTAGCGGGAGTTTGGATGAGCAGTTCTTC.